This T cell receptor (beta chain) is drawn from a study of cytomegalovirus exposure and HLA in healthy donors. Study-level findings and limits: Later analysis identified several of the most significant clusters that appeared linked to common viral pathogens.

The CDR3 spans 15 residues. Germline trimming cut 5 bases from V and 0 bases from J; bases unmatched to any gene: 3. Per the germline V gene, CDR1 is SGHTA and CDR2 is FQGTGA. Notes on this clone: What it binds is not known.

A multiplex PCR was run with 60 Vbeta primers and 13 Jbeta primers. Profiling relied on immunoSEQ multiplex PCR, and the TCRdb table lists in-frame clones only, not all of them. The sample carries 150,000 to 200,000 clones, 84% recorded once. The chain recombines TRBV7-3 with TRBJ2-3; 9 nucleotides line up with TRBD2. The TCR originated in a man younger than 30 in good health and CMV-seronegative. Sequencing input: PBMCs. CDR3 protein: CASSLGLASTDTQYF. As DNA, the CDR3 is TGTGCCAGCAGCCTAGGACTAGCGAGCACAGATACGCAGTATTTT.